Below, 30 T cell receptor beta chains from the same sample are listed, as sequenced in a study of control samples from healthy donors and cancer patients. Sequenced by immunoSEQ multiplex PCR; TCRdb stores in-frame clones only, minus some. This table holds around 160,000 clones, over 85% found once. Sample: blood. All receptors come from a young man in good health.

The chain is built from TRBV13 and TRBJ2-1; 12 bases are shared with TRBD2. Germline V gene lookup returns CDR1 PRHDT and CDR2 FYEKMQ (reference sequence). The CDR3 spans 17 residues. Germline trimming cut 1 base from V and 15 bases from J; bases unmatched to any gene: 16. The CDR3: CASSLDSPRLAGARLFF. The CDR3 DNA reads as TGTGCCAGCAGCTTAGATTCCCCACGACTAGCGGGAGCCCGACTGTTCTTC. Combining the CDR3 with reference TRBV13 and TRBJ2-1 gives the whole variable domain AAGVIQSPRHLIKEKRETATLKCYPIPRHDTVYWYQQGPGQDPQFLISFYEKMQSDKGSIPDRFSAQQFSDYHSELNMSSLELGDSALYFCASSLDSPRLAGARLFFGPGTRLTVL.

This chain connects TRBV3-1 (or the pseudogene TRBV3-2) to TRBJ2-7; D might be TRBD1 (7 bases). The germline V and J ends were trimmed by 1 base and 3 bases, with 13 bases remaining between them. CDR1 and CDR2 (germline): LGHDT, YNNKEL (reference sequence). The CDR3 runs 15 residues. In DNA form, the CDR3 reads TGTGCCAGCAGCCAAGGGAACAGGGGACTCTACGAGCAGTACTTC. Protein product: CASSQGNRGLYEQYF.

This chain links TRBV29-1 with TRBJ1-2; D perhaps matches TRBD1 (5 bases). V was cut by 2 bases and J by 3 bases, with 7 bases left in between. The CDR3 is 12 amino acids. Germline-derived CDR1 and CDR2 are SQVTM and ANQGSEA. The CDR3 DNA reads TGCAGCGTTGAAAGAGGGGACTATGGCTACACCTTC. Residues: CSVERGDYGYTF.

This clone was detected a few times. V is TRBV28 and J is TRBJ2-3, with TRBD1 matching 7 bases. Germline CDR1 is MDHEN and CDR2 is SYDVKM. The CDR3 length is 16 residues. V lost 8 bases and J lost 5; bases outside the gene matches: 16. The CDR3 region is CASSFSGRGLEDTQYF. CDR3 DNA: TGTGCCAGCTCGTTTTCGGGCAGGGGGTTAGAAGATACGCAGTATTTT.

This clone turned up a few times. CDR3 sequence (DNA): TGTGCCAGCAGTTTATACCTAGAATCTTACTACAATGAGCAGTTCTTC. It yields the protein CASSLYLESYYNEQFF. The gene calls are TRBV27 and TRBJ2-1; D is undetermined. The CDR3 totals 16 residues. Germline CDR1 and CDR2: MNHEY and SMNVEV (reference sequence). V was clipped by 1 base and J by 3 bases, with 13 bases between them.

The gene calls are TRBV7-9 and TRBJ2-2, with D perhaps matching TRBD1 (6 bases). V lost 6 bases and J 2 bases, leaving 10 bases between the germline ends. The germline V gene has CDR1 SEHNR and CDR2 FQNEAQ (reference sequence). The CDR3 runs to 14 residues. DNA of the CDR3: TGTGCCAGCAGAGGGACACTTAACACCGGGGAGCTGTTTTTT. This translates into CASRGTLNTGELFF.

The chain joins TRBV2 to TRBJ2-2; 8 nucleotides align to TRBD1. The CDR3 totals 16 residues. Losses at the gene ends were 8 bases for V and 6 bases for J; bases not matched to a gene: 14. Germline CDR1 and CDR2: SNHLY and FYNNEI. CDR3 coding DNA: TGTGCCAGCCATAAGGCGACAGGGGTCGGGTCCGGGGAGCTGTTTTTT. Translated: CASHKATGVGSGELFF.

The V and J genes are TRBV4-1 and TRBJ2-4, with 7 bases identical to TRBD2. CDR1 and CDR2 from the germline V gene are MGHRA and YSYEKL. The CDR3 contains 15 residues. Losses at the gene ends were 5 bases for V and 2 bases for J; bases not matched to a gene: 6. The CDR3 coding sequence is TGCGCCAGCAGCGTCGTCGGGGGGACCAAAAACATTCAGTACTTC. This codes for CASSVVGGTKNIQYF.

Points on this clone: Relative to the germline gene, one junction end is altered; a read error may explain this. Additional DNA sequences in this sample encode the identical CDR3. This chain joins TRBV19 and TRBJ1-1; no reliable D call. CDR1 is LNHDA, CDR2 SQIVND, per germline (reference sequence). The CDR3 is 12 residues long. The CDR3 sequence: CASSIGNTEAFF. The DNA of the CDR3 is TGTGCCAGTAGTATAGGAAACACTGAAGCCTTCTTT.

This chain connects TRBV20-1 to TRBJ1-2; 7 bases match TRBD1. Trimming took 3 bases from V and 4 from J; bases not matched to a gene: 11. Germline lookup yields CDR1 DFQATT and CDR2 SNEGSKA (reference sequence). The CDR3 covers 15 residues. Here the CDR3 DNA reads TGCAGTGCTAGTTCAGGGGGGGTGGGAGGCTATGGCTACACCTTC. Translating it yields CSASSGGVGGYGYTF.

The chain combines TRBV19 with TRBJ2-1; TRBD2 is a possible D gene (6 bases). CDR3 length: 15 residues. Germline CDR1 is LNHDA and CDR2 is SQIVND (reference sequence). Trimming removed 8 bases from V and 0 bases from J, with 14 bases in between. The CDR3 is CASRLAESSYNEQFF. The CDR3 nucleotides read TGTGCCAGTCGATTAGCGGAGAGCTCCTACAATGAGCAGTTCTTC.

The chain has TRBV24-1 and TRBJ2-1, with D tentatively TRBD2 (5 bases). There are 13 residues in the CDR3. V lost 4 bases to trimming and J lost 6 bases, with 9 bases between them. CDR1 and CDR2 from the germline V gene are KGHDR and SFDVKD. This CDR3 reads CATSERTPNEQFF. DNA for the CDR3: TGTGCCACCAGTGAGAGGACTCCCAATGAGCAGTTCTTC.

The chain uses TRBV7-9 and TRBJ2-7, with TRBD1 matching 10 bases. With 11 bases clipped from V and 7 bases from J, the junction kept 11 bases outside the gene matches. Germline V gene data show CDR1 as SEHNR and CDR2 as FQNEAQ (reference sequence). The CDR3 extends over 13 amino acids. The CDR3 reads CALGDRGEEEQYF. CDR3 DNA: TGTGCCTTAGGGGACAGGGGAGAGGAAGAGCAGTACTTC. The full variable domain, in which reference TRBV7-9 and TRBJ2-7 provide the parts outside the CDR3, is DTGVSQNPRHKITKRGQNVTFRCDPISEHNRLYWYRQTLGQGPEFLTYFQNEAQLEKSRLLSDRFSAERPKGSFSTLEIQRTEQGDSAMYLCALGDRGEEEQYFGPGTRLTVT.

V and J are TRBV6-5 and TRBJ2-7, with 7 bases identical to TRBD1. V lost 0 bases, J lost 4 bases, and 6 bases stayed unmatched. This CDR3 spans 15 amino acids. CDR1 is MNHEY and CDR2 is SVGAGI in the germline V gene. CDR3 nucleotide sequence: TGTGCCAGCAGTTACTCGAGGACAGGCTTGTACGAGCAGTACTTC. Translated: CASSYSRTGLYEQYF.

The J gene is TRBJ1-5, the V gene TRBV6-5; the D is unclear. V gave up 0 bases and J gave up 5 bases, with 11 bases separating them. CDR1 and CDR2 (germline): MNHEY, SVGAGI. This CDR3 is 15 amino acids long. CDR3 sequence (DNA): TGTGCCAGCAGTTACTCGGGCCCTGCAGATCAGCCCCAGCATTTT. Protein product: CASSYSGPADQPQHF.

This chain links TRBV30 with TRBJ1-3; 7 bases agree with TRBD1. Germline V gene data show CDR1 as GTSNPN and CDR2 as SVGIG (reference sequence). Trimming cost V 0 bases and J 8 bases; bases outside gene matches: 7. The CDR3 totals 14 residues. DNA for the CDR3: TGTGCCTGGAGTGTACCAGACAGGGCGGACACCATATATTTT. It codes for CAWSVPDRADTIYF.

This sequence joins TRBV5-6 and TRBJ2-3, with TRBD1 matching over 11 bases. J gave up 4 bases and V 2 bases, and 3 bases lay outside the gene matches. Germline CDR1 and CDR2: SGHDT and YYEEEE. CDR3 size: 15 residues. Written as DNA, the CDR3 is TGTGCCAGCAGCTTACCGGGACAGGGGGCAGATACGCAGTATTTT. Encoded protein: CASSLPGQGADTQYF.

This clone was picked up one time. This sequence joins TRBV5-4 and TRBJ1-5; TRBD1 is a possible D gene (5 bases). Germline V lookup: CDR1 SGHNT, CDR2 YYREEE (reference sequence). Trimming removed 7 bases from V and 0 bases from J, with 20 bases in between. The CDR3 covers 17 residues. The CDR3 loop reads CASSKGRVADSNQPQHF. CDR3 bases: TGTGCCAGCTCGAAGGGCAGGGTCGCCGATAGCAATCAGCCCCAGCATTTT.

As DNA, the CDR3 is TGCGCCAGCAGAACTGAAGCTTTCTTT. Translation: CASRTEAFF. V gene TRBV5-1 combines with J gene TRBJ1-1; the D is unclear. V dropped 5 bases and J dropped 5 bases, with 1 base sitting between them. Germline V gives CDR1 SGHRS, CDR2 YFSETQ. The CDR3 runs 9 residues.

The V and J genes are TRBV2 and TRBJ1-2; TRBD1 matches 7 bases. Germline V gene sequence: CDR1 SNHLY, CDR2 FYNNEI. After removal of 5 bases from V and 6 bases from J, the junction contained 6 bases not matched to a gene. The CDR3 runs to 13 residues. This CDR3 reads CASSTGDEHGYTF. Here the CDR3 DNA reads TGTGCCAGCAGTACAGGGGATGAGCATGGCTACACCTTC.

The CDR3 coding sequence is TGTGCCAGCAGCCAGTCCCTGGGACAGGGAAGTGGAGAGACCCAGTACTTC. It encodes CASSQSLGQGSGETQYF. The chain has TRBV4-2 and TRBJ2-5; 9 positions match TRBD1. Germline assignment: CDR1 LGHNA and CDR2 YNFKEQ. The junction had 12 bases not matched to a gene; V was cut back by 3 bases and J by 4 bases. The CDR3 is 17 amino acids.

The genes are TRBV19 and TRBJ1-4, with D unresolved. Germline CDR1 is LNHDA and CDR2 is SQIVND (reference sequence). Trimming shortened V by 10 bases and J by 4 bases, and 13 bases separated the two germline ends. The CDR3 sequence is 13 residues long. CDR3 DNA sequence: TGTGCCACCCTCGAGGGCCATAATGAAAAACTGTTTTTT. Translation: CATLEGHNEKLFF.

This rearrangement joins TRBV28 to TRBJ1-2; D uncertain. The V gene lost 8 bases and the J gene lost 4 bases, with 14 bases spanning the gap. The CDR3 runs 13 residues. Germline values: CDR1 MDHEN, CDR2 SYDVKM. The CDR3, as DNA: TGTGCCAGCGGCTTTTTGGGTGGCTATGGCTACACCTTC. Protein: CASGFLGGYGYTF.

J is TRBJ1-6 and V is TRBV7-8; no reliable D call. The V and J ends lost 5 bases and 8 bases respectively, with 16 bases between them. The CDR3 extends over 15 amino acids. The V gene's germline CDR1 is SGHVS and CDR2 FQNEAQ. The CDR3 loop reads CASSLQPVLDSPLHF. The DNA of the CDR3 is TGTGCCAGCAGCCTCCAGCCAGTTCTGGATTCACCCCTCCACTTT.

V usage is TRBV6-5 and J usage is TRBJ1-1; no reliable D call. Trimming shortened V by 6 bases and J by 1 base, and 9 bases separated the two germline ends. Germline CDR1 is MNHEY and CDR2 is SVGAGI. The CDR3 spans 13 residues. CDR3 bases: TGTGCCAGCAGGCAGACGGGGAACACTGAAGCTTTCTTT. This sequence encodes CASRQTGNTEAFF.

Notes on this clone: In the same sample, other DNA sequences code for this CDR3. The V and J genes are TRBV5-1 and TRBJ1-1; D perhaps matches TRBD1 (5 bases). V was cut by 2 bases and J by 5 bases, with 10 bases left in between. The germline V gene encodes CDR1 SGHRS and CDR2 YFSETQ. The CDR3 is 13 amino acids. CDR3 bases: TGCGCCAGCAGCTTAAGGGGAGGGACTGAAGCTTTCTTT. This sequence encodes CASSLRGGTEAFF.

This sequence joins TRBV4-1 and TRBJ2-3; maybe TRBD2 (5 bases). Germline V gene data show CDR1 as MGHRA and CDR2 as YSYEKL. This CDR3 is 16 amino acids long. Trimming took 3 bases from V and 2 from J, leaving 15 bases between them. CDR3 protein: CASSHLPGENTDTQYF. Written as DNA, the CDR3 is TGCGCCAGCAGCCACCTGCCCGGGGAGAACACAGATACGCAGTATTTT.

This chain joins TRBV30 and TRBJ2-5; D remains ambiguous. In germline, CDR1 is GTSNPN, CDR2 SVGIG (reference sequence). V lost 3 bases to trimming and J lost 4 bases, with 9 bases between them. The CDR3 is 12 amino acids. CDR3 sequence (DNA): TGTGCCTGGAGGGGTTGGGGAGAGACCCAGTACTTC. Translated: CAWRGWGETQYF.

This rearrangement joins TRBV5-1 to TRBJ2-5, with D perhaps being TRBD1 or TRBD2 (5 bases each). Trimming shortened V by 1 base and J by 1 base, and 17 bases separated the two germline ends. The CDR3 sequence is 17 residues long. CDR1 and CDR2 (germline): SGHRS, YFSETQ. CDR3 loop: CASSLIGTPSPQETQYF. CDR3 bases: TGCGCCAGCAGCTTGATCGGGACCCCCTCACCCCAAGAGACCCAGTACTTC. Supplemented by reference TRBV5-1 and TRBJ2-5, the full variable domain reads KAGVTQTPRYLIKTRGQQVTLSCSPISGHRSVSWYQQTPGQGLQFLFEYFSETQRNKGNFPGRFSGRQFSNSRSEMNVSTLELGDSALYLCASSLIGTPSPQETQYFGPGTRLLVL.

This CDR3 reads CASRAMGSCRDYEQYF. The CDR3 bases are TGTGCCAGCAGAGCAATGGGGAGTTGCCGGGACTACGAGCAGTACTTC. The rearrangement joins TRBV21-1 to TRBJ2-7; TRBD2 is the table's D call, not checked against the DNA. TRBV21-1 is flagged as a pseudogene. The CDR3 length is 16 residues.